These 13 T cell receptor beta chains came from one sample sequenced in a study of blood T cell repertoires in COVID-19. Clones were read by immunoSEQ multiplex PCR, and TCRdb kept only the in-frame ones, dropping some. The sample lists about 140,000 clones; roughly four fifths were seen once. The sample was peripheral blood. The receptors were gathered from a human donor in a cohort sampled during active COVID-19.

The chain uses TRBV7-9 and TRBJ2-7; D is ambiguous. The CDR3 loop spans 14 amino acids. The germline CDR1 and CDR2 sequences are SEHNR and FQNEAQ (reference sequence). The V gene lost 1 base and the J gene lost 7 bases, with 14 bases spanning the gap. In nucleotides, the CDR3 is TGTGCCAGCAGCTTAGAGCCTAGTCGATCGGAGCAGTACTTC. This codes for CASSLEPSRSEQYF.

The J gene is TRBJ2-5, the V gene TRBV11-2, with 14 nucleotides matching TRBD2. Germline CDR1 is SGHAT and CDR2 is FQNNGV. J lost 6 bases, V lost 1 base, and 4 bases had no gene match. This CDR3 contains 16 residues. The CDR3 sequence: CASSLVGTSGGKTQYF. CDR3 DNA: TGTGCCAGCAGCTTAGTGGGGACTAGCGGGGGAAAGACCCAGTACTTC.

V and J are TRBV5-4 and TRBJ1-4; D is unclear. Trimming removed 4 bases at V and 2 bases at J, with 15 bases between. Germline-derived CDR1 and CDR2 are SGHNT and YYREEE (reference sequence). CDR3 length: 16 amino acids. The CDR3 coding sequence is TGTGCCAGCAGCCTCAACCCGGGATTCACTAATGAAAAACTGTTTTTT. Translating gives CASSLNPGFTNEKLFF.

The chain joins TRBV5-1 to TRBJ1-6; TRBD1 might be the D (5 bases). The CDR3 spans 14 residues. Trimming removed 3 bases from V and 10 bases from J, with 14 bases in between. The germline V gene encodes CDR1 SGHRS and CDR2 YFSETQ. The CDR3 loop reads CASSYSGIESPLHF. CDR3 nucleotides: TGCGCCAGCAGCTACTCAGGGATAGAATCACCCCTCCACTTT.

This chain connects TRBV12-3 or TRBV12-4 to TRBJ2-7, with D maybe TRBD1 (6 bases). Trimming removed 6 bases at V and 5 bases at J, with 14 bases between. The CDR3 has 13 residues. In DNA form, the CDR3 reads TGTGCCAGCAGCCTCTCACAGGGCAACGAGCAGTACTTC. This sequence encodes CASSLSQGNEQYF.

This chain connects TRBV10-2 to TRBJ2-3, with 11 bases fitting TRBD1. The germline gives CDR1 WSHSY, CDR2 SAAADI. This CDR3 is built from 15 residues. J gave up 2 bases and V 5 bases, and 3 bases lay outside the gene matches. The CDR3 spells CASSRTGGTTDTQYF. Written as DNA, the CDR3 is TGCGCCAGCAGTCGGACAGGGGGCACCACAGATACGCAGTATTTT.

This clone was seen a handful of times. The chain employs TRBV2 and TRBJ1-5, with a possible D match to TRBD1 (6 bases). Germline CDR1 is SNHLY and CDR2 is FYNNEI. CDR3 size: 13 residues. V was trimmed by 5 bases and J by 6 bases, leaving 11 bases between them. CDR3 region: CASSPEGGQPQHF. In nucleotides, the CDR3 is TGTGCCAGCAGTCCTGAAGGGGGTCAGCCCCAGCATTTT.

The rearrangement uses TRBV5-8 and TRBJ1-5; the match to TRBD1 covers 7 bases. CDR1 and CDR2 (germline): SGHTS, YDEGEE. The CDR3 runs to 15 residues. V lost 6 bases and J lost 3; bases outside the gene matches: 9. The CDR3 DNA follows: TGTGCCAGCACTAAAGAGGACAGGTCCAATCAGCCCCAGCATTTT. Amino acids: CASTKEDRSNQPQHF.

The chain recombines TRBV7-3 with TRBJ1-1; TRBD1 matches at 7 bases. The germline CDR1 and CDR2 sequences are SGHTA and FQGTGA. There are 14 residues in the CDR3. The trim removed 5 bases at V and 5 bases at J, leaving 8 bases unmatched. DNA of the CDR3: TGTGCCAGCAGCAAAACAGGGGCGGGTACTGAAGCTTTCTTT. This translates into CASSKTGAGTEAFF.

The V gene is TRBV5-4, the J gene TRBJ2-3, with 8 nucleotides matching TRBD2. The CDR3 loop spans 15 amino acids. Germline V gene data show CDR1 as SGHNT and CDR2 as YYREEE (reference sequence). V lost 3 bases, J lost 0 bases, and 3 bases stayed unmatched. CDR3 DNA sequence: TGTGCCAGCAGCTCCCGGGGGGGAAGCACAGATACGCAGTATTTT. It is translated as CASSSRGGSTDTQYF.

This CDR3 reads CASSHSGQAPREQYF. CDR3 in DNA: TGCGCCAGCAGCCACAGTGGACAGGCACCGCGCGAGCAGTACTTC. The chain carries TRBV4-1 and TRBJ2-7, with 7 positions matching TRBD1. Germline V lookup: CDR1 MGHRA, CDR2 YSYEKL. CDR3 size: 15 residues. The J segment lost 6 bases and the V segment lost 3 bases, leaving 11 bases of the junction unmatched.

The chain has TRBV6-2 or TRBV6-3 and TRBJ1-6; the D gene is possibly TRBD1 (5 bases). This CDR3 has 17 residues. CDR1 and CDR2 (germline): MNHEY, SVGEGT. The V end was cut by 2 bases, the J end by 7 bases, with 18 bases between. This chain's CDR3 is CASSYRGAGLQNSPLHF. In DNA form, the CDR3 reads TGTGCCAGCAGTTACCGGGGCGCGGGGCTACAAAATTCACCCCTCCACTTT.

The chain links TRBV11-2 to TRBJ1-2, with a tentative D call TRBD1 (5 bases). The germline V gene encodes CDR1 SGHAT and CDR2 FQNNGV. This CDR3 contains 17 residues. The V end was cut by 5 bases, the J end by 8 bases, with 27 bases between. The CDR3 is CASSGTSLSGFRDGYTF. The CDR3 bases are TGTGCCAGCAGCGGGACTTCGCTGTCGGGGTTTCGAGACGGCTACACCTTC.